This T cell receptor (beta chain) emerged from a study of beta chain features in type 1 diabetes. General study results and limits: In patients and controls equally, PCR might favor templates that are shorter. Patients' naive, central memory and Treg TCRB repertoires seemed closer to one another than those of healthy donors.

The sample holds a few counts of this clone. The antigen is undetermined. Germline V gene data show CDR1 as MGHDK and CDR2 as SYGVNS. The CDR3 length is 16 residues. The trim removed 8 bases at V and 2 bases at J, leaving 12 bases unmatched. Each population that was sorted was more than 98% pure. Every isolated RNA sample was fully reverse transcribed, so sequencing captured expressed TCRB transcripts. Average reads for naive, central memory and regulatory T cell samples were 3.5 million to 4.5 million. The assay was immunoSEQ multiplex PCR, and TCRdb's table has in-frame clones only and misses some. The table has hundreds of thousands of clones, approximately 15% seen once.

The sequenced material came from naive CD4+ T cells from blood. The V call is TRBV25-1, the J call TRBJ2-1; 7 nucleotides align to TRBD2. This clonotype originated in a man aged 25 to 45 in good health. CDR3 nucleotide sequence: TGTGCCAGCCAAGGCCCGGCGGGAGCGACCTACAATGAGCAGTTCTTC. Its protein product is CASQGPAGATYNEQFF.